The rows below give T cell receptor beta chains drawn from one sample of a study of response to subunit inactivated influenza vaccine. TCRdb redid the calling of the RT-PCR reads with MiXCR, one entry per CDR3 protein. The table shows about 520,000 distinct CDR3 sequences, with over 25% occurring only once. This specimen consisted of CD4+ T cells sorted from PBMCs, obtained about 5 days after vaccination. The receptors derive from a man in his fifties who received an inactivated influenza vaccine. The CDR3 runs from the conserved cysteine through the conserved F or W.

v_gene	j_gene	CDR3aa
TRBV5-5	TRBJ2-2	CASSLAYTGELFF
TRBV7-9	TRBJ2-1	CASSSSWFAYNEQFF
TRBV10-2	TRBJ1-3	CASRQTGSGNTIYF
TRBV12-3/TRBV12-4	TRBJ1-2	CATIKKEGFGGYTF
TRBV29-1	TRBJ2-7	CSVEGSGQIYEQYF
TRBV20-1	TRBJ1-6	CSAKQGAIGSPLHF
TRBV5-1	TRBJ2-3	CASSPRTSGVTDTQYF
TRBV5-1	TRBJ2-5	CASSLESLRGASETQYF
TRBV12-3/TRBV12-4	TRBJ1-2	CASSWDRGTLTF
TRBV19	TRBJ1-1	CASSIIGAAEAFF
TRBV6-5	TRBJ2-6	CASSTLAGGIPGANVLTF
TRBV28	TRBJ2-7	CASSPGREQYF
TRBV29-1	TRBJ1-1	CSVEDVQLGVGGRTEAFF
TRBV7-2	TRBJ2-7	CASSLEVHYEQYF
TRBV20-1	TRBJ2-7	CSALSRGGHEQYF
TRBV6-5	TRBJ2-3	CASSYLRSDTQYF
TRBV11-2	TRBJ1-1	CASSLGVRGGTEAFF
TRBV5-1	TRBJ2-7	CASRLGSEHEQYF
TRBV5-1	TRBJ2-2	CASGSSGNTGELFF
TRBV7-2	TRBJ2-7	CASSTWTGGYEQYF
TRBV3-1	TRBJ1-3	CASSPGTGGNTIYF
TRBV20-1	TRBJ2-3	CSARVLLAGVVDTQYF
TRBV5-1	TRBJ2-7	CASSLDSGVLGEQYF
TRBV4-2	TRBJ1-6	CASSQGTGLDSPLHF
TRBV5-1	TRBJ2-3	CASSRTSGRADTQYF
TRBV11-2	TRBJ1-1	CASSQTSQAEAFF
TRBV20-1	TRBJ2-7	CSAITSGGAYEQYF
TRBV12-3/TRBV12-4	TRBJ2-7	CASSWGQGSEQYF
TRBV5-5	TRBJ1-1	CASSSSWGRGTEAFF
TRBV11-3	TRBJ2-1	CASSLAGTGSYNEQFF
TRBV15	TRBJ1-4	CATSRAPLQGSEKLFF
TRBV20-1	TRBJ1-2	CSARTGPVALRGYTF
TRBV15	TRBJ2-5	CATRGLASSETQYF
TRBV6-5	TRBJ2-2	CASSYSIGAGELFF
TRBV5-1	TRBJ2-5	CASSPTGGKETQYF
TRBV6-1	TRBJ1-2	CASSEVGNGYTF
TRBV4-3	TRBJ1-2	CASSTWGTGYGYTF